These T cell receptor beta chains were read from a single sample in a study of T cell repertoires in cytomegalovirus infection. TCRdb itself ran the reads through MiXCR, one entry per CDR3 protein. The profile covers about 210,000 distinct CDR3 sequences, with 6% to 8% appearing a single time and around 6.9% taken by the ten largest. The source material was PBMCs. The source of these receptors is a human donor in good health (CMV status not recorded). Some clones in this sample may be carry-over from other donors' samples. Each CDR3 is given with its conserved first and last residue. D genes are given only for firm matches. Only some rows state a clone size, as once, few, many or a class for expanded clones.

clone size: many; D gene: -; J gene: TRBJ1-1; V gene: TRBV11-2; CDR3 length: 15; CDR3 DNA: TGTGCCAGCAGCCCCACCGAGGCAGGGAGAGCTGAAGCTTTCTTT; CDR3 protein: CASSPTEAGRAEAFF
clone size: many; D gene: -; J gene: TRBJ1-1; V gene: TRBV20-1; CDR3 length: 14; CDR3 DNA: TGCAGTGTAAGAAGGGGGGCCGTGGATACTGAAGCTTTCTTT; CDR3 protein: CSVRRGAVDTEAFF
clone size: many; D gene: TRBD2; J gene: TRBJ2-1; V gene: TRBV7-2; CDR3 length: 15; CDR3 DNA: TGTGCCAGCAGTCCAACGGGGGGGTTCTACAATGAGCAGTTCTTC; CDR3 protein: CASSPTGGFYNEQFF
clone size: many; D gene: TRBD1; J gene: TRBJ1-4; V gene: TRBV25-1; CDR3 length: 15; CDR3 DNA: TGTGCCAGCAGTGAATTGACAGGGGTGAATGAAAAACTGTTTTTT; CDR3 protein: CASSELTGVNEKLFF
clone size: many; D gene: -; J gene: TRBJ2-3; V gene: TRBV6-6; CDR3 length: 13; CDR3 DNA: TGTGCCACCGGGGGCGCCGGCACAGATACGCAGTATTTT; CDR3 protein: CATGGAGTDTQYF
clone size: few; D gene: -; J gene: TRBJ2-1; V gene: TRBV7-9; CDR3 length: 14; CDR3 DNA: TGTGCCAGCAGCTTGCGGACAGACTACAATGAGCAGTTCTTC; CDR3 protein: CASSLRTDYNEQFF
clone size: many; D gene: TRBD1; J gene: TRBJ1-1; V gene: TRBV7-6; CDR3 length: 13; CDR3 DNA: TGTGCCAGCAGCCTGTGGGACAGCACTGAAGCTTTCTTT; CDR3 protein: CASSLWDSTEAFF
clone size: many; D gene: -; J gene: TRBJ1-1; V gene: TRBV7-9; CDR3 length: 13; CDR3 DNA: TGTGCCAGCAGCCTACAAGAGAACACTGAAGCTTTCTTT; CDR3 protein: CASSLQENTEAFF
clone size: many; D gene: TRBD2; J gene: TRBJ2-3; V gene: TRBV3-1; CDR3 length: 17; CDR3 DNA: TGTGCCAGCAGCCAAGGCGGTCTAGCGGGGAGCACAGATACGCAGTATTTT; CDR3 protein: CASSQGGLAGSTDTQYF
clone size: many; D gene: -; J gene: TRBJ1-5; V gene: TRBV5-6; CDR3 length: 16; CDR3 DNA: TGTGCCAGCAGCTTGAGGGGGTCCTTCGGCAATCAGCCCCAGCATTTT; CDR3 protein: CASSLRGSFGNQPQHF
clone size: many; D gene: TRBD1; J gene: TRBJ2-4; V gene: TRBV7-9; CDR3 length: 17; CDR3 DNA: TGTGCCAGCAGCTTAGACGGCCTATTCGACAGGGGGCACATTCAGTACTTC; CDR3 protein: CASSLDGLFDRGHIQYF
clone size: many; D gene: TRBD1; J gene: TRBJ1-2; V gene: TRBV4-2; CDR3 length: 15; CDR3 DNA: TGTGCCAGCAGCCAGTCGACAGGGCTTAACTATGGCTACACCTTC; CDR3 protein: CASSQSTGLNYGYTF
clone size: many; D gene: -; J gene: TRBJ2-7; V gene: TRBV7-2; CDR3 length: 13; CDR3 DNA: TGTGCCAGCAGCTCCAGTTACAGGGACGAGCAGTACTTC; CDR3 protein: CASSSSYRDEQYF
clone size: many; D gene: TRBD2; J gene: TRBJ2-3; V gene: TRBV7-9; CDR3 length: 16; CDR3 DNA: TGTGCCAGCAGCTCCGCCCGACTAGCGGGGTCAGATACGCAGTATTTT; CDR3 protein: CASSSARLAGSDTQYF
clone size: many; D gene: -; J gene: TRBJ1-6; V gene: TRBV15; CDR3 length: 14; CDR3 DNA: TGTGCCACCAGCAGAGAAGGCCAGAATTCACCCCTCCACTTT; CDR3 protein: CATSREGQNSPLHF
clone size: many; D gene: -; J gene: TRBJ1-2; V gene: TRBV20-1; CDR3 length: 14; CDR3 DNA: TGCAGTGCTAGAGTTGTGGGGGGCTGGTATGGCTACACCTTC; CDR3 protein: CSARVVGGWYGYTF
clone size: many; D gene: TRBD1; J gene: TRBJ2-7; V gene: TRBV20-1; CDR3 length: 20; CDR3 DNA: TGCAGTGCTAGAGATTTTAGTGGGAGGACAGGGGGTACGATTGGCCACGAGCAGTACTTC; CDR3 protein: CSARDFSGRTGGTIGHEQYF
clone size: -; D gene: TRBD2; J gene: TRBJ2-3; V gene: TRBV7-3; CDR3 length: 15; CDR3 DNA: TGTGCCAGCAGCCTAGCGGGGGCTCGGAGGGATACGCAGTATTTT; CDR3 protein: CASSLAGARRDTQYF
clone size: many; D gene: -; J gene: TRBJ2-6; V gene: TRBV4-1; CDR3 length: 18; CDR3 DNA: TGCGCCAGCAGCCTGGGACCCGATATTAGCTCTGGGGCCAACGTCCTGACTTTC; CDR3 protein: CASSLGPDISSGANVLTF
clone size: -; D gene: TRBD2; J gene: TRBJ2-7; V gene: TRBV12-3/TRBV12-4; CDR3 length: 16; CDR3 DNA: TGTGCCAGCAGTTTATCAGGACTAGCGGGTTACTACGAGCAGTACTTC; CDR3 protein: CASSLSGLAGYYEQYF
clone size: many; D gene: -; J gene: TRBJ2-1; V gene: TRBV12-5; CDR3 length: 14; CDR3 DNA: TGTGCTAGTGGTCCCGAGGGTACCTACAATGAGCAGTTCTTC; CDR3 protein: CASGPEGTYNEQFF
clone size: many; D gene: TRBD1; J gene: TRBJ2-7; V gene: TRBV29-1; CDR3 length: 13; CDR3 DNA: TGCAGCGTTAACAGGGGACAAGCCTACGAGCAGTACTTC; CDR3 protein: CSVNRGQAYEQYF
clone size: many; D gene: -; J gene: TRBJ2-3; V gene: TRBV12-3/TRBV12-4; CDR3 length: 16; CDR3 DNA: TGTGCCAGCAGTTTAACGACAGGACGCATGGCAGATACGCAGTATTTT; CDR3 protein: CASSLTTGRMADTQYF
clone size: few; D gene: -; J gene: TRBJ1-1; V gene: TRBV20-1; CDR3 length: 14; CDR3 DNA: TGCAGTGCTCGCGGGGGGGCGCGGGATACTGAAGCTTTCTTT; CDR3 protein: CSARGGARDTEAFF
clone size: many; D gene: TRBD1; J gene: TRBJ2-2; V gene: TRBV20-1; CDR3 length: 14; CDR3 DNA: TGCAGCATATTTCGACAGGGGAAAACCGGGGAGCTGTTTTTT; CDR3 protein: CSIFRQGKTGELFF
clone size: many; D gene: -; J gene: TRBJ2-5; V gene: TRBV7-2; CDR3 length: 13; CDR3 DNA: TGTGCCAGCAGCTTAGCCCAGCAAGAGACCCAGTACTTC; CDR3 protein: CASSLAQQETQYF
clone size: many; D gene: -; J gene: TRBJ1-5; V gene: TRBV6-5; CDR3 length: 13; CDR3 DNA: TGTGCCAGCAGCCAAGGGACCTCAGGCCGCCAGCATTTT; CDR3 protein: CASSQGTSGRQHF
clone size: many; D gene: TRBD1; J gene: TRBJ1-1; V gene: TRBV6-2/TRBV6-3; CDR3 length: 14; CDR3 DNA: TGTGCCAGCAGTTATGACAGGGGGCCTACTGAAGCTTTCTTT; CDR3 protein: CASSYDRGPTEAFF
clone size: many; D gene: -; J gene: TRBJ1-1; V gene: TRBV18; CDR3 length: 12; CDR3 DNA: TGTGCCAGCTCCCTCGATGGGATTGTTGCTTTCTTT; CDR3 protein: CASSLDGIVAFF
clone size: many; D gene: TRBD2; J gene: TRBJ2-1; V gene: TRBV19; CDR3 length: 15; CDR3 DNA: TGTGCCAGTAGCTCTGAGCGGGGGGGTTGGAATGAGCAGTTCTTC; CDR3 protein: CASSSERGGWNEQFF
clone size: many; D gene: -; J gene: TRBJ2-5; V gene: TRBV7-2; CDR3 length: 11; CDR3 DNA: TGTGCCAGCAGCTTATACGAGACCCAGTACTTC; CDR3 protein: CASSLYETQYF
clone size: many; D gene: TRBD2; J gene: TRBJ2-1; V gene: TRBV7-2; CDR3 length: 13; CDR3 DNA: TGTGCCAGCAGCCCCCGAGTTGGGACTAGCGGGGGGTTC; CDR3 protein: CASSPRVGTSGGF
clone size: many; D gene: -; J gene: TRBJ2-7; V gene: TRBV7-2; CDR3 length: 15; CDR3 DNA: TGTGCCAGCAGCGTTAAGGTTGGAGGGACCTACGAGCAGTACTTC; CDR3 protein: CASSVKVGGTYEQYF
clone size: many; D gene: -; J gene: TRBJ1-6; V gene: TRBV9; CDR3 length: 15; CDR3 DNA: TGTGCCAGCAGCGTAGAGCCAGGATATAATTCACCCCTCCACTTT; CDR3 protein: CASSVEPGYNSPLHF
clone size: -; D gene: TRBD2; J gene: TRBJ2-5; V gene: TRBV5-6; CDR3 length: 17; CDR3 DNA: TGTGCCAGCAGCTCGGGACTAGCGGGGGGACGATCCGGGACCCAGTACTTC; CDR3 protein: CASSSGLAGGRSGTQYF
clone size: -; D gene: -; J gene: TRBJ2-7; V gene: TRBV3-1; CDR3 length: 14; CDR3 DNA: TGTGCCAGCAGCCAAGAGGGGGCTCGGAACGAGCAGTACTTC; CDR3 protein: CASSQEGARNEQYF
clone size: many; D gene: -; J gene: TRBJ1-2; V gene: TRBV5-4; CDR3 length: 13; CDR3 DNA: TGTGCCAGCAGTCCGGACGGGAACTATGGCTACACCTTC; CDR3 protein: CASSPDGNYGYTF
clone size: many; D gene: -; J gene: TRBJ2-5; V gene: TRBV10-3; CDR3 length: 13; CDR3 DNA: TGTGCCATCAGTGAGTCCCCCGCCGAGACCCAGTACTTC; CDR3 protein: CAISESPAETQYF
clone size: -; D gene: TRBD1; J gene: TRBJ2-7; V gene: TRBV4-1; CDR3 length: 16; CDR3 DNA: TGCGCCAGCAGCCAAGATCTAGGGGACAGTTCCTACGAGCAGTACTTC; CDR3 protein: CASSQDLGDSSYEQYF
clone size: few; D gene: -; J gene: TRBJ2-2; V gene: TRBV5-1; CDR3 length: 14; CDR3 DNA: TGCGCCAGCAGCCAAAGGGAAATCGGCGGGGAGCTGTTTTTT; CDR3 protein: CASSQREIGGELFF
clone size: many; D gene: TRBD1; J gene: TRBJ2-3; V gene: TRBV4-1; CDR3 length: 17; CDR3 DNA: TGCGCCAGCAGCCAAGCACACAGGGGGCTTATCACAGATACGCAGTATTTT; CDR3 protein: CASSQAHRGLITDTQYF
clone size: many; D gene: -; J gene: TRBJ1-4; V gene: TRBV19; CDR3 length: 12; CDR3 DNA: TGTGCCAGCGCCGCTTCTAATGAAAAACTGTTTTTT; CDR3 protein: CASAASNEKLFF
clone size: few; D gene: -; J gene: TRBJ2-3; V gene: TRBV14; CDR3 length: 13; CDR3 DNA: TGTGCCAGCAGCCAACTTATCACAGATACGCAGTATTTT; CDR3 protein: CASSQLITDTQYF
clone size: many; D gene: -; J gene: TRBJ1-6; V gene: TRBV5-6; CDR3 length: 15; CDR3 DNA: TGTGCCAGCAGCTTGCGAGGCTCCTATAATTCACCCCTCCACTTT; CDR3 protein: CASSLRGSYNSPLHF
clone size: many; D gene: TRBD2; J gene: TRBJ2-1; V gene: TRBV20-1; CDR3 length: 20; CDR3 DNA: TGCAGTGCTAGACAATTCTCCGGGACTAGCGGGGGGGAAAACTATAATGAGCAGTTCTTC; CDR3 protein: CSARQFSGTSGGENYNEQFF
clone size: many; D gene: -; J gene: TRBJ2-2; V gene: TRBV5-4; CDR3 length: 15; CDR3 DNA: TGTGCCAGCACCCGGCTAGGCCCGAACACCGGGGAGCTGTTTTTT; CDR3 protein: CASTRLGPNTGELFF
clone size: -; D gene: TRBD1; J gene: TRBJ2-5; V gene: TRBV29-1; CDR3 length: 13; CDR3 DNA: TGCAGCGGAGGACAGGGGAGCCAAGAGACCCAGTACTTC; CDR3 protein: CSGGQGSQETQYF
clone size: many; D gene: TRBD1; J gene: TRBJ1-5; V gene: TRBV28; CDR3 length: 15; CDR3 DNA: TGTGCCAGCAGCCGGGGACAGTTCGGGAATCAGCCCCAGCATTTT; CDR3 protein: CASSRGQFGNQPQHF
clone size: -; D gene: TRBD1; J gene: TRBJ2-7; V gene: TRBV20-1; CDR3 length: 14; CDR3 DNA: TGCAGTGCCACTGAGGCGGGACAGGGATACGAGCAGTACTTC; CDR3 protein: CSATEAGQGYEQYF